This T cell receptor (beta chain) was identified in a study of T cells after yellow fever vaccination. V shed 7 bases and J shed 1 base, with 29 bases lying between them. The CDR3 loop spans 19 amino acids. Per germline, CDR1 SQVTM and CDR2 ANQGSEA. They built TCR cDNA with 5'RACE template switching, a step that put in a universal primer site and UMIs. TCRdb ran MiXCR on the 5' RACE reads and lists one entry per CDR3 protein. The sample has a few hundred thousand distinct CDR3 sequences, less than 8.5% seen once; the top ten hold over 0.65%. Findings and limits, study-wide: Once the booster was given, most primary-vaccination clones reappeared, at just over 95% for CD4 and over 75% for CD8.

With respect to this clonotype: Its antigen is still unknown.

The sequenced sample was CD4+ T cells sorted from PBMCs, obtained 15 days after the yellow fever booster vaccination. The rearrangement uses TRBV29-1 and TRBJ2-1; possibly TRBD1 or TRBD2 for D (5 bases each). The TCR sequence derives from a man aged 25 to 45 who received the YFV17D yellow fever vaccine. CDR3: CSAGAMKGLGEWSYNEQFF. The DNA for the CDR3 is TGCAGCGCTGGGGCCATGAAGGGGCTGGGAGAGTGGTCCTACAATGAGCAGTTCTTC.